This is a list of T cell receptor beta chains from one sample in a study of regulatory T cells in long-lasting Graves disease. TCRdb re-derived calls from the multiplex PCR reads in MiXCR, one entry per CDR3 protein. The sample lists 450,000 to 600,000 distinct CDR3 sequences, about 14% occurring once. The same data also contributed to another study, on T cells in Graves' hyperthyroidism and ophthalmopathy.

The starting material was peripheral blood mononuclear cells (PBMCs), obtained at new diagnosis, from a patient treated with antithyroid drugs. Receptors were obtained from a man in his thirties or forties with Graves disease. Both conserved end residues are part of each CDR3. Fields, in order: D gene, V gene, clone size, J gene, CDR3 protein, CDR3 DNA. The D gene is left open where the match is weak. Expanded clones get a size class; other rows say once, few or many, or leave the size out.

NA	TRBV29-1	few	TRBJ1-2	CSVDNGYTF	TGCAGCGTTGACAACGGCTACACCTTC
NA	TRBV6-2/TRBV6-3	many	TRBJ2-4	CASSYSLSIAKNIQYF	TGTGCCAGCAGTTACTCGTTGTCTATAGCCAAAAACATTCAGTACTTC
TRBD2	TRBV11-2	many	TRBJ2-5	CASSFGLAGGLQETQYF	TGTGCCAGCAGCTTCGGACTAGCGGGAGGACTCCAAGAGACCCAGTACTTC
NA	TRBV3-1	many	TRBJ2-2	CASSQDLPRGGELFF	TGTGCCAGCAGCCAAGATCTTCCGCGTGGCGGGGAGCTGTTTTTT
NA	TRBV24-1	many	TRBJ2-2	CATSDLQGRGELFF	TGTGCCACCAGTGATCTCCAGGGGAGAGGGGAGCTGTTTTTT
TRBD2	TRBV11-2	few	TRBJ2-3	CASSLGLAGGIDTQYF	TGTGCCAGCAGTCTCGGTCTAGCGGGAGGAATAGATACGCAGTATTTT
NA	TRBV4-1	many	TRBJ2-2	CASSQDRAPGRWLFF	TGCGCCAGCAGCCAAGATCGGGCCCCAGGACGTTGGCTGTTTTTT
NA	TRBV6-2/TRBV6-3	many	TRBJ2-5	CASIANPTAQYF	TGTGCCAGCATCGCCAACCCCACGGCCCAGTACTTC
NA	TRBV6-5	many	TRBJ1-5	CASSYWAGELNQPQHF	TGTGCCAGCAGTTATTGGGCAGGGGAACTCAATCAGCCCCAGCATTTT
NA	TRBV6-8	few	TRBJ2-2	CASSSPGATGELFF	TGTGCCAGCAGTTCCCCGGGAGCAACCGGGGAGCTGTTTTTT
TRBD1	TRBV6-1	NA	TRBJ2-7	CATKGTGAYEQYF	TGTGCCACTAAAGGGACAGGGGCCTACGAGCAGTACTTC
TRBD1	TRBV29-1	few	TRBJ1-5	CSAGQSNQPQHF	TGCAGCGCGGGACAGAGTAATCAGCCCCAGCATTTT
TRBD1	TRBV19	many	TRBJ1-1	CASRPWGLTGPEAFF	TGTGCCAGTAGACCCTGGGGGCTGACAGGGCCTGAAGCTTTCTTT
TRBD2	TRBV30	few	TRBJ2-1	CGVTRTSTFNEQFF	TGTGGGGTCACGAGGACTAGCACCTTCAATGAGCAGTTCTTC
NA	TRBV29-1	NA	TRBJ2-3	CSPRGRDTQYF	TGCAGCCCCCGGGGCAGAGATACGCAGTATTTT
NA	TRBV29-1	many	TRBJ2-3	CSVEPMPPVDTQYF	TGCAGCGTTGAACCTATGCCCCCGGTAGATACGCAGTATTTT
NA	TRBV19	many	TRBJ1-2	CASSMDLSYGYTF	TGTGCCAGTAGTATGGACCTGTCCTATGGCTACACCTTC
TRBD1	TRBV18	NA	TRBJ1-2	CASSNTYGTGSDGYTF	TGTGCCAGCTCCAACACATACGGGACAGGGAGCGACGGCTACACCTTC
NA	TRBV20-1	NA	TRBJ2-1	CSASVSSGLGGSYNEQFF	TGCAGTGCTAGTGTATCCAGCGGGCTTGGTGGGTCCTACAATGAGCAGTTCTTC
TRBD1	TRBV20-1	many	TRBJ2-3	CSAMSGTEATDTQYF	TGCAGTGCTATGTCCGGGACAGAGGCAACAGATACGCAGTATTTT
TRBD1	TRBV18	few	TRBJ2-1	CASSPPSWDRGGWNEQFF	TGTGCCAGCTCACCACCGTCTTGGGACAGGGGGGGTTGGAATGAGCAGTTCTTC
NA	TRBV12-3/TRBV12-4	many	TRBJ1-2	CASTQLFKSAYGYTF	TGTGCCAGCACCCAATTATTCAAAAGCGCCTATGGCTACACCTTC
TRBD2	TRBV6-1	many	TRBJ2-1	CASSGLAGRYNEQFF	TGTGCCAGCAGTGGACTAGCGGGACGCTACAATGAGCAGTTCTTC
NA	TRBV7-2	many	TRBJ2-4	CASSPGLSYIQYF	TGTGCCAGCAGCCCGGGGCTATCGTACATTCAGTACTTC
NA	TRBV10-1	few	TRBJ1-2	CASSEYQNYGYTF	TGCGCCAGCAGTGAATACCAGAACTATGGCTACACCTTC
TRBD1	TRBV12-3/TRBV12-4	many	TRBJ2-5	CASSLGGTGLWETQYF	TGTGCCAGCAGTTTAGGGGGGACAGGACTCTGGGAGACCCAGTACTTC
NA	TRBV12-3/TRBV12-4	many	TRBJ1-1	CASIRGGARGGNTEAFF	TGTGCCAGCATTCGAGGGGGGGCCCGAGGAGGGAACACTGAAGCTTTCTTT
TRBD2	TRBV25-1	NA	TRBJ2-5	CASSLGTSGRKTQYF	TGTGCCAGCAGTCTAGGGACTAGCGGGAGAAAGACCCAGTACTTC
TRBD1	TRBV6-1	few	TRBJ1-2	CASTNLRGAGYTF	TGTGCCAGCACCAACCTCAGGGGGGCTGGCTACACCTTC
TRBD2	TRBV20-1	few	TRBJ2-7	CSATRDYPYEQYF	TGCAGTGCCACCCGGGACTATCCCTACGAGCAGTACTTC
NA	TRBV5-4	many	TRBJ2-3	CASSLGPPRDTQYF	TGTGCCAGCAGCTTGGGCCCCCCTAGGGATACGCAGTATTTT
TRBD2	TRBV10-1	NA	TRBJ2-7	CASSDLPSGRDSEQYF	TGCGCCAGCAGTGACCTCCCTAGCGGGAGGGACAGCGAGCAGTACTTC
TRBD2	TRBV6-2/TRBV6-3	once	TRBJ2-2	CASSYTGGSRGELFF	TGTGCCAGCAGTTACACGGGCGGGAGTAGGGGGGAGCTGTTTTTT
NA	TRBV29-1	many	TRBJ2-7	CSLPRAPDSTLPCYEQYF	TGCAGCCTTCCTAGGGCCCCCGACAGCACATTACCCTGCTACGAGCAGTACTTC
NA	TRBV12-3/TRBV12-4	many	TRBJ1-1	CASSLSQAMNTEAFF	TGTGCCAGCAGTTTATCGCAGGCCATGAACACTGAAGCTTTCTTT